The clone carrying this T cell receptor (beta chain) was found a few times. Antigen: not known. The data belong to a study of T-cell memory formation after mild COVID-19. Turning to the study itself: The study found TCR clusters largely donor specific.

Overall study results and limits: A subset of responding clones appeared in pre-infection memory, suggesting cross-reactive memory joined. CD4/CD8 balance held among clones contracting day 15 to 85, and later expanders leaned CD4+.

5'RACE with constant-segment primers built TCRalpha and TCRbeta cDNA libraries with UMIs. MiXCR, applied by TCRdb to the 5' RACE reads, yields one record per CDR3 protein. The sample has approximately 150,000 distinct CDR3 sequences, about 14% seen once; the top ten hold around an eighth. Trimming removed 4 bases from V and 4 bases from J; junction bases left unmatched: 6. The CDR3 spans 15 residues. Germline-derived CDR1 and CDR2 are LGHNA and YSLEER. The specimen sequenced was PBMCs or a T cell subset sorted from them (not recorded which). The sequence derives from an adult woman who had mild COVID-19 (a few samples of this study predate the infection). Cell type and time point are not known. The gene calls are TRBV4-3 and TRBJ1-4; TRBD1 agrees at 7 bases. CDR3 residues: CASSLGTAFNEKLFF. CDR3 nucleotide sequence: TGCGCCAGCAGCCTCGGGACAGCCTTTAATGAAAAACTGTTTTTT.